These 17 T cell receptor beta chains share one sample of origin, sequenced in a study of blood T cell repertoires in COVID-19. Assay used: immunoSEQ multiplex PCR; TCRdb lists only in-frame clones, some missing. The sample has about 150,000 clones, more than 75% seen once. The specimen sequenced was peripheral blood. These receptors were obtained from a man in his sixties or seventies with acute or convalescent COVID-19.

This chain connects TRBV5-1 to TRBJ2-1, with 15 bases fitting TRBD2. Trimming cost V 4 bases and J 7 bases; bases outside gene matches: 9. The CDR3 has 17 residues. Germline-derived CDR1 and CDR2 are SGHRS and YFSETQ. CDR3 sequence (DNA): TGCGCCAGCAGCCCGGGACTAGCGGGAGGTATAGAAAATGAGCAGTTCTTC. Translation gives CASSPGLAGGIENEQFF. Full variable domain (outside the CDR3, taken from reference TRBV5-1 and TRBJ2-1): KAGVTQTPRYLIKTRGQQVTLSCSPISGHRSVSWYQQTPGQGLQFLFEYFSETQRNKGNFPGRFSGRQFSNSRSEMNVSTLELGDSALYLCASSPGLAGGIENEQFFGPGTRLTVL.

The chain carries TRBV12-5 and TRBJ2-2; 10 bases match TRBD1. The CDR3 runs to 15 residues. Looked up from germline, CDR1 is LGHNT and CDR2 is FRNRAP. V lost 5 bases to trimming and J lost 3 bases; unmatched junction nucleotides: 3. CDR3 sequence (DNA): TGTGCTAGTGGTCTCGGGACAGGGGACACCGGGGAGCTGTTTTTT. The encoded protein is CASGLGTGDTGELFF.

CDR3 amino acids: CASSLAATVGTKNIQYF. In nucleotides, the CDR3 is TGCGCCAGCAGCTTGGCCGCGACGGTCGGGACCAAAAACATTCAGTACTTC. The chain uses TRBV5-1 and TRBJ2-4, with D tentatively TRBD2 (5 bases). Germline lookup yields CDR1 SGHRS and CDR2 YFSETQ. This CDR3 spans 17 amino acids. Trimming left V 0 bases short and J 2 bases short, with 15 bases between.

V is TRBV5-1 and J is TRBJ2-2; 10 nucleotides align to TRBD1. V shed 4 bases and J 5 bases; nucleotides not matched to a gene: 2. CDR1 and CDR2 from the germline V gene are SGHRS and YFSETQ. The CDR3 extends over 14 amino acids. The CDR3 nucleotides read TGCGCCAGCAGCAGACAGGGGGCTACCGGGGAGCTGTTTTTT. Encoded protein: CASSRQGATGELFF. The whole variable domain, remainder taken from reference TRBV5-1 and TRBJ2-2, is KAGVTQTPRYLIKTRGQQVTLSCSPISGHRSVSWYQQTPGQGLQFLFEYFSETQRNKGNFPGRFSGRQFSNSRSEMNVSTLELGDSALYLCASSRQGATGELFFGEGSRLTVL.

This clone showed up just once. The V and J genes are TRBV5-1 and TRBJ2-1, with 7 bases that match TRBD2. This CDR3 comprises 15 residues. Germline values: CDR1 SGHRS, CDR2 YFSETQ. Unmatched junction bases numbered 6, after V lost 4 bases and J lost 2 bases. CDR3 in amino acids: CASSQREVPYNEQFF. CDR3 DNA sequence: TGCGCCAGCAGCCAGCGGGAAGTCCCCTACAATGAGCAGTTCTTC.

Only a few counts were recorded for this clone. The chain carries TRBV6-5 and TRBJ1-4; D is undetermined. The CDR3 is 14 amino acids. Deletions cut 5 bases from V and 4 bases from J, with 11 bases between. The germline V gene encodes CDR1 MNHEY and CDR2 SVGAGI. The CDR3 sequence: CASSTLQYNEKLFF. Written as DNA, the CDR3 is TGTGCCAGCAGTACCCTACAGTATAATGAAAAACTGTTTTTT.

This chain links TRBV28 with TRBJ1-5; D is undetermined. V gave up 6 bases and J gave up 5 bases, with 17 bases separating them. Germline CDR1 and CDR2: MDHEN and SYDVKM. The CDR3 is 15 amino acids. The CDR3 protein is CASRYGLGRDQPQHF. In DNA, the CDR3 is TGTGCCAGCAGATACGGACTCGGACGAGATCAGCCCCAGCATTTT. The variable domain in full, with the rest retrieved from reference TRBV28 and TRBJ1-5, is DVKVTQSSRYLVKRTGEKVFLECVQDMDHENMFWYRQDPGLGLRLIYFSYDVKMKEKGDIPEGYSVSREKKERFSLILESASTNQTSMYLCASRYGLGRDQPQHFGDGTRLSIL.

J is TRBJ1-1 and V is TRBV7-9; D remains ambiguous. Germline V gene lookup returns CDR1 SEHNR and CDR2 FQNEAQ (reference sequence). Trimming pared 5 bases from V and 1 base from J, leaving 8 bases between. This CDR3 spans 13 amino acids. The CDR3 sequence is CASSPVENTEAFF. For the CDR3, the DNA is TGTGCCAGCAGCCCGGTAGAGAACACTGAAGCTTTCTTT.

The chain joins TRBV19 to TRBJ1-5; no clear D gene. Trimming removed 4 bases from V and 1 base from J, with 11 bases in between. Per the germline V gene, CDR1 is LNHDA and CDR2 is SQIVND (reference sequence). The CDR3 covers 15 residues. As DNA, the CDR3 is TGTGCCAGTAGTAACCTCGCCGGGAGCAATCAGCCCCAGCATTTT. This sequence encodes CASSNLAGSNQPQHF.

The chain joins TRBV19 to TRBJ1-5, with TRBD1 matching over 9 bases. The CDR3 has 15 amino acids. CDR1 is LNHDA, CDR2 SQIVND, per germline (reference sequence). J gave up 4 bases and V 7 bases, and 8 bases lay outside the gene matches. CDR3: CASMGDRVGNQPQHF. Here the CDR3 DNA reads TGTGCCAGTATGGGGGACAGGGTTGGTAATCAGCCCCAGCATTTT.

The V gene is TRBV25-1, the J gene TRBJ2-2; 7 nucleotides agree with TRBD2. Looked up from germline, CDR1 is MGHDK and CDR2 is SYGVNS. V was pared by 3 bases and J by 1 base, with 2 bases of the junction left unmatched. The CDR3 loop spans 15 amino acids. CDR3 nucleotide sequence: TGTGCCAGCAGTGAGCGGGAGATGAACACCGGGGAGCTGTTTTTT. Residues: CASSEREMNTGELFF.

The chain recombines TRBV2 with TRBJ2-1; TRBD1 might be the D (6 bases). Germline CDR1 is SNHLY and CDR2 is FYNNEI. This CDR3 spans 12 amino acids. Trimming took off 10 bases at V and 4 bases at J, with 11 bases between the two ends. Written as DNA, the CDR3 is TGTGCCAAAGCGACAGGATACAATGAGCAGTTCTTC. This gives the protein CAKATGYNEQFF.

This clone has only one observation. The gene calls are TRBV7-8 and TRBJ1-5; TRBD1 might be the D (5 bases). This CDR3 comprises 17 residues. The V end lost 2 bases, the J end lost 0 bases, and 14 bases lay between the germline ends. Germline V CDR1 and CDR2: SGHVS, FQNEAQ. CDR3 sequence: CASSLLLQGPSNQPQHF. CDR3 DNA: TGTGCCAGCAGCTTACTGTTGCAGGGTCCTAGCAATCAGCCCCAGCATTTT.

This clone was detected only a few times. V and J are TRBV3-1 (or the pseudogene TRBV3-2) and TRBJ2-7, with a possible D match to TRBD2 (5 bases). This CDR3 is 13 amino acids long. V lost 3 bases and J lost 5, with 11 bases in between. The germline V gene has CDR1 LGHDT and CDR2 YNNKEL (reference sequence). DNA for the CDR3: TGTGCCAGCAGCCATGTCAACGGGGACGAGCAGTACTTC. Its translation is CASSHVNGDEQYF.

The chain joins TRBV6-6 to TRBJ1-1; possible D gene TRBD1, 6 bases. CDR3 length: 15 residues. The ends were cut back, 5 bases at V and 1 base at J, with 14 bases in the middle. Per the germline V gene, CDR1 is MNHNY and CDR2 is SVGAGI (reference sequence). CDR3 loop: CASSTHSDRNTEAFF. DNA for the CDR3: TGTGCCAGCAGTACTCATTCGGACAGGAACACTGAAGCTTTCTTT.

The V call is TRBV27, the J call TRBJ2-5, with D possibly being TRBD1 (6 bases). The germline V and J ends were trimmed by 5 bases and 1 base, with 11 bases remaining between them. The CDR3 covers 14 residues. Germline V CDR1 and CDR2: MNHEY, SMNVEV (reference sequence). Here the CDR3 reads CASSRKQGQETQYF. The CDR3 DNA is TGTGCCAGCAGTAGAAAACAGGGCCAAGAGACCCAGTACTTC.

This sequence joins TRBV2 and TRBJ1-5; D is unresolved. The CDR3 is 15 residues long. V lost 0 bases and J lost 6, with 12 bases in between. Germline lookup yields CDR1 SNHLY and CDR2 FYNNEI. The CDR3 region is CASSEALRRGQPQHF. The CDR3 DNA reads as TGTGCCAGCAGTGAAGCGCTTCGCCGGGGTCAGCCCCAGCATTTT.